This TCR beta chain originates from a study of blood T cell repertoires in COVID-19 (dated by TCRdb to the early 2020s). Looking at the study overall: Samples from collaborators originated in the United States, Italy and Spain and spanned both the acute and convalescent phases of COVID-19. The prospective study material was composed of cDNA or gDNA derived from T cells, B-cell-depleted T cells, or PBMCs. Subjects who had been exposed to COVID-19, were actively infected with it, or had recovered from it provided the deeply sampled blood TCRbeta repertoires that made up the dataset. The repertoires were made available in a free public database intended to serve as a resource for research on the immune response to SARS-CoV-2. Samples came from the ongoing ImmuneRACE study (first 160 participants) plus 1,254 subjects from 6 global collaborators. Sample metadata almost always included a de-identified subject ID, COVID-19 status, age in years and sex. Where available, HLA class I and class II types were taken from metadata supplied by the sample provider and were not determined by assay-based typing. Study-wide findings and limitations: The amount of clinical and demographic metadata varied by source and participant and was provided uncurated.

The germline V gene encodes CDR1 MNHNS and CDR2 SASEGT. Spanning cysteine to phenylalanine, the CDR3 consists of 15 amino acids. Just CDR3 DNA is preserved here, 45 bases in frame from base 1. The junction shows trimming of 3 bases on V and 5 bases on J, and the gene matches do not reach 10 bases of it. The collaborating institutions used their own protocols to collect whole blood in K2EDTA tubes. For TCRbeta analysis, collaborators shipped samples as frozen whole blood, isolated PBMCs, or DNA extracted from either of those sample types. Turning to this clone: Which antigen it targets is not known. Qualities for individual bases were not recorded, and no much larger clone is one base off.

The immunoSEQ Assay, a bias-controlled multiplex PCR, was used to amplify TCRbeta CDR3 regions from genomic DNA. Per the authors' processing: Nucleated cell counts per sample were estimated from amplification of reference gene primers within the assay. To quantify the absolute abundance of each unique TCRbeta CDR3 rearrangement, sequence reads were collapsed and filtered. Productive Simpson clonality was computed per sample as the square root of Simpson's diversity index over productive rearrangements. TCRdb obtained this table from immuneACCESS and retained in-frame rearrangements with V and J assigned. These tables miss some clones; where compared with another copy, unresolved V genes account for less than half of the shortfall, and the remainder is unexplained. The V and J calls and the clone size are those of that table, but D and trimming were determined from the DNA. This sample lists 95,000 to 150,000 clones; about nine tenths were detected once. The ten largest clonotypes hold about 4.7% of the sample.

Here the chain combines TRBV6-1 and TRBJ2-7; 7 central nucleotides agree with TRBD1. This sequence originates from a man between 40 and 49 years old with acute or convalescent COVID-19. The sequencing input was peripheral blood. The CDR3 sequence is CASSESAGGRHEQYF. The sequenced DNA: TGTGCCAGCAGTGAGTCGGCAGGGGGTAGACACGAGCAGTACTTC.